This T cell receptor (beta chain) originates from a study of T-cell reconstitution after alpha-beta-depleted transplantation in children. This clonotype has a handful of counts. Construction of the TCRbeta library involved unique molecular identifiers. TCRdb used MiXCR to reprocess the PCR reads, holding one entry per CDR3 protein. Of more than 550,000 distinct CDR3 sequences listed, under 12% are singletons. The V and J ends lost 4 bases and 0 bases respectively, with 15 bases between them. This CDR3 contains 16 residues. In germline, CDR1 is LGHDT, CDR2 YNNKEL (reference sequence). This sample comprised PBMCs from the stem cell graft donor, obtained from the stem cell graft. This TCR came from a human donor who donated a stem cell graft to a child with acute myeloid leukemia. The V and J genes are TRBV3-1 and TRBJ2-5, with D possibly TRBD1 on 5 matching bases. CDR3 in DNA: TGTGCCAGCAGCCCAGGGTCCCAAGATTACCAAGAGACCCAGTACTTC. Translating gives CASSPGSQDYQETQYF.